This TCR beta chain is from a study of blood T cell repertoires in COVID-19. Background on the study: The origin of the acute and convalescent COVID-19 samples was the United States, Italy and Spain. PBMCs, B-cell-depleted T cells, or T cells were the source of the cDNA or gDNA that made up the material.

This clone was observed a handful of times. V shed 5 bases, J shed 1 base, and the junction held 13 bases outside the gene matches. This CDR3 contains 17 residues. Germline V CDR1 and CDR2: SGHTA, FQGNSA. In the authors' methods: Amplification of reference gene primers provided the estimated nucleated cell counts. Assay used: immunoSEQ multiplex PCR; TCRdb lists only in-frame clones, some missing. The V and J calls and clone size were taken over from that table, and D and trimming were inferred from the DNA. Counted here are approximately 86,000 clones, about 80% occurring once; the ten biggest clones make up approximately 10%.

The clonotype originates from an older woman with acute or convalescent COVID-19. J is TRBJ1-2 and V is TRBV7-2; TRBD1 matches 7 bases. Sequenced: peripheral blood. The CDR3 nucleotides are TGTGCCAGCAGCCTATACGGGACAGCAACCTTTAACTATGGCTACACCTTC. Its translation: CASSLYGTATFNYGYTF.